Listed here are 23 T cell receptor beta chains from one sample, sequenced in a study of T cells in tumors after PD-1 blockade. Clones were sequenced by immunoSEQ multiplex PCR, and TCRdb holds only the in-frame ones, with some missing. This table has more than 50,000 clones, around 74% appearing once. Specimen: PBMCs, collected after anti-PD-1 treatment. The receptors shown here come from a human donor with basal cell carcinoma.

This clone came up a few times. The chain links TRBV19 to TRBJ1-1, with D hard to call. The CDR3 is made up of 14 amino acids. Trimming left V 6 bases short and J 4 bases short, with 15 bases between. From germline, CDR1 is LNHDA and CDR2 SQIVND (reference sequence). The CDR3 is CASRKTSGVTEAFF. The CDR3 coding sequence is TGTGCCAGTAGAAAAACGTCGGGTGTCACTGAAGCTTTCTTT.

V usage is TRBV6-6 and J usage is TRBJ1-3, with D unclear. The CDR3 is 14 residues long. V was trimmed by 0 bases and J by 4 bases, leaving 7 bases between them. CDR1 is MNHNY and CDR2 is SVGAGI in the germline V gene (reference sequence). CDR3 sequence reads: CASSYSLAGNTIYF. CDR3 nucleotide sequence: TGTGCCAGCAGTTACTCATTGGCGGGAAACACCATATATTTT.

This clone is a singleton in its sample. The chain has TRBV7-8 and TRBJ1-4; 9 bases agree with TRBD1. The CDR3 loop spans 16 amino acids. With 5 bases clipped from V and 3 bases from J, the junction kept 7 bases outside the gene matches. Germline CDR1 reads SGHVS; CDR2 reads FQNEAQ. CDR3: CASSPDRDRANEKLFF. In DNA, the CDR3 is TGTGCCAGCAGCCCAGACCGGGACAGGGCTAATGAAAAACTGTTTTTT.

This clone has just one count. The chain combines TRBV7-6 with TRBJ1-6; perhaps TRBD1 as D (6 bases). This CDR3 has 16 residues. V was clipped by 1 base and J by 10 bases, with 17 bases between them. The germline CDR1 and CDR2 sequences are SGHVS and FNYEAQ. CDR3 coding DNA: TGTGCCAGCAGCTTAGAGAACGTCAGGGGCAGATCACCCCTCCACTTT. Translating gives CASSLENVRGRSPLHF. Using reference TRBV7-6 and TRBJ1-6 for the parts outside the CDR3, the full variable domain is GAGVSQSPRYKVTKRGQDVALRCDPISGHVSLYWYRQALGQGPEFLTYFNYEAQQDKSGLPNDRFSAERPEGSISTLTIQRTEQRDSAMYRCASSLENVRGRSPLHFGNGTRLTVT.

The sample holds one count of this clone. This chain connects TRBV7-2 to TRBJ1-1; TRBD1 matches 10 bases. Unmatched junction bases numbered 6, after V lost 5 bases and J lost 3 bases. Germline V gene data show CDR1 as SGHTA and CDR2 as FQGNSA. This CDR3 is 15 amino acids long. CDR3 in amino acids: CASSPDRGQDTEAFF. CDR3 nucleotides: TGTGCCAGCAGCCCAGACAGGGGGCAGGACACTGAAGCTTTCTTT. Complete variable domain (other parts from reference TRBV7-2 and TRBJ1-1): GAGVSQSPSNKVTEKGKDVELRCDPISGHTALYWYRQSLGQGLEFLIYFQGNSAPDKSGLPSDRFSAERTGGSVSTLTIQRTQQEDSAVYLCASSPDRGQDTEAFFGQGTRLTVV.

The rearrangement uses TRBV28 and TRBJ2-7; TRBD2 matches at 11 bases. This CDR3 comprises 13 residues. V lost 6 bases to trimming and J lost 5 bases; unmatched junction nucleotides: 3. Germline-derived CDR1 and CDR2 are MDHEN and SYDVKM. The CDR3 spells CASRISGGDEQYF. In DNA, the CDR3 is TGTGCCAGCAGAATTAGCGGGGGGGACGAGCAGTACTTC.

This clone was recorded at least ten times. V usage is TRBV5-5 and J usage is TRBJ1-5, with a possible D match to TRBD1 (6 bases). V was trimmed by 4 bases and J by 4 bases, leaving 9 bases between them. The CDR3 loop spans 13 amino acids. In germline, CDR1 is SGHKS, CDR2 YYEKEE (reference sequence). The CDR3 protein is CASSTTGNQPQHF. The CDR3 bases are TGTGCCAGCAGCACAACAGGGAATCAGCCCCAGCATTTT.

The V call is TRBV19, the J call TRBJ1-6; 8 nucleotides align to TRBD1. V gave up 3 bases and J gave up 8 bases; unmatched junction bases: 3. Per the germline V gene, CDR1 is LNHDA and CDR2 is SQIVND (reference sequence). The CDR3 runs to 14 residues. The CDR3 sequence is CASSMTGEYSPLHF. In DNA, the CDR3 is TGTGCCAGTAGTATGACAGGGGAATATTCACCCCTCCACTTT.

The chain carries TRBV7-9 and TRBJ1-1; no definite D call. The CDR3 contains 12 residues. Germline V gene sequence: CDR1 SEHNR, CDR2 FQNEAQ (reference sequence). V shed 8 bases and J shed 0 bases, with 7 bases lying between them. The CDR3 sequence is CASSVMNTEAFF. The CDR3 region has the DNA TGTGCCAGCTCAGTGATGAACACTGAAGCTTTCTTT.

The chain couples TRBV25-1 to TRBJ2-3, with 8 nucleotides matching TRBD2. The CDR3 totals 17 residues. The J segment lost 0 bases and the V segment lost 3 bases, leaving 8 bases of the junction unmatched. Germline V gene data show CDR1 as MGHDK and CDR2 as SYGVNS. CDR3 bases: TGTGCCAGCAGTGATCATTATAGCGGGAATAGCACAGATACGCAGTATTTT. Translation: CASSDHYSGNSTDTQYF.

V and J are TRBV6-4 and TRBJ1-6; D possibly corresponds to TRBD1 (6 bases). Per germline, CDR1 MRHNA and CDR2 SNTAGT. The CDR3 is 18 amino acids. V was pared by 4 bases and J by 0 bases, with 16 bases between. CDR3 nucleotides: TGTGCCAGCAGTGCGTCGCGGGACAACAGCTCCTATAATTCACCCCTCCACTTT. It is translated as CASSASRDNSSYNSPLHF.

V is TRBV25-1 and J is TRBJ2-7; D might be TRBD1 or TRBD2, each matching 6 bases. The CDR3 consists of 14 residues. V lost 4 bases and J lost 3, with 13 bases in between. Germline V gene lookup returns CDR1 MGHDK and CDR2 SYGVNS. The CDR3 DNA follows: TGTGCCAGCAGTGTAGGGGGGATCGGCTACGAGCAGTACTTC. Protein product: CASSVGGIGYEQYF.

The chain combines TRBV7-2 with TRBJ2-1, with D maybe TRBD1 (5 bases). Germline CDR1 is SGHTA and CDR2 is FQGNSA. V lost 5 bases and J lost 0, with 14 bases in between. This CDR3 comprises 16 residues. CDR3 protein: CASSLIDSSSYNEQFF. The DNA for the CDR3 is TGTGCCAGCAGCCTGATCGACAGTAGCTCCTACAATGAGCAGTTCTTC.

As regards this clone: This sample includes further DNA sequences coding for the same CDR3. This chain connects TRBV28 to TRBJ2-7; D ambiguous. The CDR3 totals 13 residues. V lost 5 bases and J lost 4, with 12 bases in between. CDR1 is MDHEN, CDR2 SYDVKM, per germline. The CDR3 nucleotides read TGTGCCAGCAGTCTCCTCGGAGATTACGAGCAGTACTTC. Its protein product is CASSLLGDYEQYF.

The CDR3 sequence is CASSARAGYTF. The CDR3 bases are TGTGCCAGCAGCGCTAGGGCAGGCTACACCTTC. The gene calls are TRBV28 and TRBJ1-2; D is unclear. V was trimmed by 6 bases and J by 8 bases, leaving 10 bases between them. CDR1 is MDHEN, CDR2 SYDVKM, per germline. CDR3 size: 11 residues.

This clone was counted only a few times. The gene calls are TRBV27 and TRBJ1-2, with D unclear. CDR3 length: 15 amino acids. V was shortened by 7 bases and J by 4 bases, with 19 bases between the two germline ends. Per the germline V gene, CDR1 is MNHEY and CDR2 is SMNVEV (reference sequence). The CDR3 sequence: CASILSPGSPYGYTF. The CDR3 DNA is TGTGCCAGCATCTTATCTCCAGGTAGTCCCTATGGCTACACCTTC.

V is TRBV4-1 and J is TRBJ2-1; no firm D call. The germline V and J ends were trimmed by 0 bases and 5 bases, with 11 bases remaining between them. The CDR3 is 15 amino acids. From germline, CDR1 is MGHRA and CDR2 YSYEKL. The CDR3 DNA sequence: TGCGCCAGCAGCCAAGACCCACGCCTGGACAATGAGCAGTTCTTC. Translated: CASSQDPRLDNEQFF.

The sample holds one count of this clone. The V and J genes are TRBV4-1 and TRBJ2-5; 8 nucleotides line up with TRBD2. This CDR3 is 14 amino acids long. Trimming at V came to 0 bases and at J to 6 bases, leaving 3 bases not matched to a gene. Germline CDR1 and CDR2: MGHRA and YSYEKL. This CDR3 is CASSQERGGQTQYF. CDR3 DNA: TGCGCCAGCAGCCAAGAACGGGGGGGACAGACCCAGTACTTC.

The chain links TRBV5-1 to TRBJ2-1; D not certain. Germline assignment: CDR1 SGHRS and CDR2 YFSETQ. The CDR3 runs to 13 residues. Trimming took 4 bases from V and 9 from J, leaving 14 bases between them. As DNA, the CDR3 is TGCGCCAGCAGCCCCAATACCGAAGGTGAGCAGTTCTTC. Translated: CASSPNTEGEQFF.

This clone has a handful of counts. The gene calls are TRBV7-6 and TRBJ2-7; weak D call: TRBD1 (5 bases). The CDR3 is 13 residues long. Trimming stripped 5 bases from V and 3 bases from J, with 11 bases between. CDR1 is SGHVS and CDR2 is FNYEAQ in the germline V gene. CDR3 bases: TGTGCCAGCAGCGGGCGGCAGGGCTACGAGCAGTACTTC. It yields the protein CASSGRQGYEQYF.

The CDR3 protein is CASSQVEGGREQFF. CDR3 sequence (DNA): TGCGCCAGCAGCCAAGTGGAGGGGGGGCGTGAGCAGTTCTTC. This chain connects TRBV4-1 to TRBJ2-1, with D perhaps matching TRBD2 (7 bases). The CDR3 has 14 residues. Germline V gene lookup returns CDR1 MGHRA and CDR2 YSYEKL. V lost 1 base to trimming and J lost 9 bases, with 13 bases between them.

The chain has TRBV3-1 (or the pseudogene TRBV3-2) and TRBJ2-1; TRBD2 matches 9 bases. There are 15 residues in the CDR3. Germline-derived CDR1 and CDR2 are LGHDT and YNNKEL (reference sequence). Trimming at V came to 0 bases and at J to 4 bases, leaving 1 base not matched to a gene. CDR3 residues: CASSQDLAGYNEQFF. CDR3 coding DNA: TGTGCCAGCAGCCAAGACCTAGCGGGGTACAATGAGCAGTTCTTC.

This clone was counted once. The chain carries TRBV19 and TRBJ1-2; TRBD1 matches at 8 bases. Germline V gene sequence: CDR1 LNHDA, CDR2 SQIVND (reference sequence). J lost 2 bases, V lost 5 bases, and 4 bases had no gene match. The CDR3 contains 14 residues. As DNA, the CDR3 is TGTGCCAGTAGTCGGGCAGGGGGCAACTATGGCTACACCTTC. Amino acid sequence: CASSRAGGNYGYTF.